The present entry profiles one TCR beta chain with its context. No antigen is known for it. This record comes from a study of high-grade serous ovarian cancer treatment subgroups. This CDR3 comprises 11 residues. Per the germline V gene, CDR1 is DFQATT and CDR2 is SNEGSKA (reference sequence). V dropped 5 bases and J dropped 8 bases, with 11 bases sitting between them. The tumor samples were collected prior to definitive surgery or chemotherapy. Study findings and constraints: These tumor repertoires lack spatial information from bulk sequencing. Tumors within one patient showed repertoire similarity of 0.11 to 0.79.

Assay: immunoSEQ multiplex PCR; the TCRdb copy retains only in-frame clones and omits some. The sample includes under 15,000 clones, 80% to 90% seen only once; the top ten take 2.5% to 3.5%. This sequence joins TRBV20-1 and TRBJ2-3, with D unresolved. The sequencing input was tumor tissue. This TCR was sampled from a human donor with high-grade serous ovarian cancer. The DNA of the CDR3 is TGCAGTGCTCTCGAACGGGCTACGCAGTATTTT. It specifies CSALERATQYF.